This entry lists 27 T cell receptor beta chains sequenced from one sample in a study of blood T cell repertoires in COVID-19. The assay was immunoSEQ multiplex PCR, and TCRdb's table has in-frame clones only and misses some. The profile shows more than 110,000 clones, more than 65% of them singletons. Sequenced material: peripheral blood. Receptor source: an older woman with acute or convalescent COVID-19.

The chain employs TRBV11-2 and TRBJ2-1, with D hard to call. V was pared by 0 bases and J by 4 bases, with 10 bases between. Germline assignment: CDR1 SGHAT and CDR2 FQNNGV. The CDR3 covers 15 residues. The CDR3: CASSLDLTTYNEQFF. CDR3 in DNA: TGTGCCAGCAGCTTAGATCTGACAACTTACAATGAGCAGTTCTTC.

V usage is TRBV29-1 and J usage is TRBJ1-1; D is undetermined. This CDR3 has 13 residues. Germline CDR1 SQVTM, CDR2 ANQGSEA. Trimming removed 8 bases at V and 1 base at J, with 14 bases between. CDR3 sequence: CSPTRRWNTEAFF. In DNA, the CDR3 is TGCAGCCCCACCCGGAGGTGGAACACTGAAGCTTTCTTT. The full variable domain, with the rest looked up from reference TRBV29-1 and TRBJ1-1, is SAVISQKPSRDICQRGTSLTIQCQVDSQVTMMFWYRQQPGQSLTLIATANQGSEATYESGFVIDKFPISRPNLTFSTLTVSNMSPEDSSIYLCSPTRRWNTEAFFGQGTRLTVV.

This clone showed up just a few times. The chain combines TRBV29-1 with TRBJ1-3; 7 bases match TRBD1. V lost 4 bases, J lost 4 bases, and 7 bases stayed unmatched. Germline values: CDR1 SQVTM, CDR2 ANQGSEA. There are 14 residues in the CDR3. The CDR3 sequence: CSVGATGRGNTIYF. For the CDR3, the DNA is TGCAGCGTTGGGGCGACAGGGAGAGGAAACACCATATATTTT.

The gene calls are TRBV12-2 and TRBJ1-1. TRBV12-2 is classified as a pseudogene. CDR3 length: 15 residues. The CDR3 region has the DNA TGTGCAAGTCGCTTCGCCACTGAGGGTAACACTGAAGCTTTCTTT. Its translation is CASRFATEGNTEAFF.

The chain joins TRBV7-3 to TRBJ1-2; D not resolved. Germline V gene data show CDR1 as SGHTA and CDR2 as FQGTGA. V dropped 2 bases and J dropped 4 bases, with 8 bases sitting between them. This CDR3 is 13 amino acids long. CDR3 amino acids: CASSLAGFYGYTF. CDR3 coding DNA: TGTGCCAGCAGCTTAGCGGGGTTCTATGGCTACACCTTC.

The V and J genes are TRBV18 and TRBJ1-1; 8 positions agree with TRBD1. The CDR3 sequence is 15 residues long. Looked up from germline, CDR1 is KGHSH and CDR2 is LQKENI. Unmatched junction bases numbered 13, after V lost 3 bases and J lost 10 bases. CDR3 coding DNA: TGTGCCAGCTCACCCGTGGCAGGGGGCGAGGTCGGAGCTTTCTTT. Its protein is CASSPVAGGEVGAFF. Supplemented by reference TRBV18 and TRBJ1-1, the full variable domain reads NAGVMQNPRHLVRRRGQEARLRCSPMKGHSHVYWYRQLPEEGLKFMVYLQKENIIDESGMPKERFSAEFPKEGPSILRIQQVVRGDSAAYFCASSPVAGGEVGAFFGQGTRLTVV.

The chain employs TRBV6-1 and TRBJ2-1; 13 nucleotides align to TRBD2. CDR1 is MNHNS and CDR2 is SASEGT in the germline V gene. This CDR3 is built from 16 residues. J gave up 5 bases and V 2 bases, and 3 bases lay outside the gene matches. This chain's CDR3 is CASSEHGLAGDNEQFF. The CDR3 DNA reads TGTGCCAGCAGTGAACACGGACTAGCGGGAGACAATGAGCAGTTCTTC.

The genes are TRBV6-5 and TRBJ1-1; weak D call: TRBD1 (5 bases). V was clipped by 2 bases and J by 5 bases, with 12 bases between them. Looked up from germline, CDR1 is MNHEY and CDR2 is SVGAGI. This CDR3 has 14 residues. The DNA for the CDR3 is TGTGCCAGCAGTTACGGGGGGGAAGTGACTGAAGCTTTCTTT. It translates to CASSYGGEVTEAFF.

This sequence joins TRBV27 and TRBJ1-3, with 7 bases matching TRBD1. This CDR3 has 15 residues. The germline V gene encodes CDR1 MNHEY and CDR2 SMNVEV (reference sequence). V gave up 5 bases and J gave up 4 bases; unmatched junction bases: 8. The CDR3 DNA reads as TGTGCCAGCAGTAACAGGGGAACCTCGGGAAACACCATATATTTT. This codes for CASSNRGTSGNTIYF.

This clone was seen once. For the CDR3, the DNA is TGTGCCAGTCAGGGTGTCCGGGATAATTCACCCCTCCACTTT. Translation: CASQGVRDNSPLHF. The V and J genes are TRBV2 and TRBJ1-6; D possibly corresponds to TRBD1 (5 bases). The CDR3 is made up of 14 amino acids. V lost 9 bases and J 5 bases, leaving 14 bases between the germline ends. Germline CDR1 SNHLY, CDR2 FYNNEI.

The gene calls are TRBV4-2 and TRBJ2-1; 8 bases are shared with TRBD2. Unmatched junction bases numbered 7, after V lost 0 bases and J lost 6 bases. The CDR3 runs 16 residues. The V gene's germline CDR1 is LGHNA and CDR2 YNFKEQ. CDR3 in DNA: TGTGCCAGCAGCCAAGATGGGGCTAGCGGGCTCAATGAGCAGTTCTTC. Amino acids: CASSQDGASGLNEQFF.

The V call is TRBV5-1, the J call TRBJ2-5; a possible D gene is TRBD2 (5 bases). The CDR3 loop spans 15 amino acids. Trimming removed 2 bases at V and 3 bases at J, with 14 bases between. Germline CDR1 reads SGHRS; CDR2 reads YFSETQ. CDR3 DNA sequence: TGCGCCAGCAGCTTTGGAGGCCGCCGTGAAGAGACCCAGTACTTC. This codes for CASSFGGRREETQYF.

This clone was detected only a few times. The J gene is TRBJ2-4, the V gene TRBV28, with D unclear. V dropped 4 bases and J dropped 2 bases, with 24 bases sitting between them. CDR3 length equals 19 residues. Germline V gene lookup returns CDR1 MDHEN and CDR2 SYDVKM. CDR3: CASSYLLVPPMVTKNIQYF. The CDR3 DNA reads as TGTGCCAGCAGTTACCTTTTAGTCCCGCCTATGGTAACCAAAAACATTCAGTACTTC.

V and J are TRBV5-1 and TRBJ1-1; tentative D call: TRBD1 (5 bases). V was clipped by 3 bases and J by 0 bases, with 12 bases between them. The CDR3 consists of 15 residues. The germline V gene has CDR1 SGHRS and CDR2 YFSETQ. The CDR3 reads CASSYRAGMNTEAFF. In nucleotides, the CDR3 is TGCGCCAGCAGCTACCGGGCAGGGATGAACACTGAAGCTTTCTTT.

CDR3 sequence: CASSADRGIGTEAFF. CDR3 in DNA: TGTGCCAGCAGTGCCGACAGGGGTATAGGCACTGAAGCTTTCTTT. The chain has TRBV27 and TRBJ1-1; 8 nucleotides match TRBD1. J lost 4 bases, V lost 5 bases, and 9 bases had no gene match. This CDR3 comprises 15 residues. Per germline, CDR1 MNHEY and CDR2 SMNVEV (reference sequence).

This rearrangement joins TRBV7-8 to TRBJ2-7; tentatively, D is TRBD2 (6 bases). The germline gives CDR1 SGHVS, CDR2 FQNEAQ. The CDR3 is 13 residues long. The V and J ends lost 5 bases and 7 bases respectively, with 15 bases between them. The CDR3 loop is CASSARPSGEQYF. Written as DNA, the CDR3 is TGTGCCAGCAGCGCAAGACCCAGCGGGGAGCAGTACTTC.

The chain is built from TRBV5-4 and TRBJ1-4, with a weak D call TRBD1 (5 bases). Germline V CDR1 and CDR2: SGHNT, YYREEE (reference sequence). CDR3 length equals 13 residues. Trimming left V 2 bases short and J 4 bases short, with 6 bases between. DNA of the CDR3: TGTGCCAGCAGCTTACAGGTTAATGAAAAACTGTTTTTT. Its protein product is CASSLQVNEKLFF.

The gene calls are TRBV19 and TRBJ1-3; TRBD1 agrees at 7 bases. This CDR3 is 16 amino acids long. V was pared by 7 bases and J by 2 bases, with 11 bases of the junction left unmatched. CDR1 is LNHDA, CDR2 SQIVND, per germline (reference sequence). CDR3 sequence reads: CASTRQGSITGNTIYF. The CDR3 DNA follows: TGTGCCAGTACCCGACAGGGCTCCATAACTGGAAACACCATATATTTT.

The rearrangement links TRBV7-9 to TRBJ2-1; TRBD1 matches 8 bases. Germline assignment: CDR1 SEHNR and CDR2 FQNEAQ (reference sequence). The CDR3 extends over 15 amino acids. The ends lost 3 bases at V and 4 bases at J; junction bases unmatched: 5. CDR3 loop: CASSFTGGPYNEQFF. DNA of the CDR3: TGTGCCAGCAGCTTCACAGGGGGGCCATACAATGAGCAGTTCTTC.

V is TRBV30 and J is TRBJ1-1, with 7 positions matching TRBD1. This CDR3 has 14 residues. V gave up 0 bases and J gave up 4 bases; unmatched junction bases: 5. Germline V gene sequence: CDR1 GTSNPN, CDR2 SVGIG (reference sequence). The CDR3 sequence is CAWSVWQGGTEAFF. CDR3 DNA: TGTGCCTGGAGTGTATGGCAGGGGGGCACTGAAGCTTTCTTT.

The chain links TRBV2 to TRBJ2-2; 12 nucleotides line up with TRBD1. The CDR3 covers 15 residues. J lost 8 bases, V lost 8 bases, and 9 bases had no gene match. Germline lookup yields CDR1 SNHLY and CDR2 FYNNEI. The CDR3 DNA is TGTGCCAGCTCCCGGGACAGGGGGCTTGAAGGGGAGCTGTTTTTT. It is translated as CASSRDRGLEGELFF.

The chain carries TRBV9 and TRBJ2-1; the match to TRBD2 covers 9 bases. CDR3 length: 15 amino acids. The germline V gene has CDR1 SGDLS and CDR2 YYNGEE. The V and J ends lost 2 bases and 5 bases, in that order; junction bases with no gene match: 5. CDR3 in DNA: TGTGCCAGCAGCGTTAGCGGGAGAGCCAACAATGAGCAGTTCTTC. This gives the protein CASSVSGRANNEQFF.

V gene TRBV10-3 combines with J gene TRBJ1-5; D is perhaps TRBD1 (6 bases). There are 17 residues in the CDR3. The V end lost 0 bases, the J end lost 4 bases, and 16 bases lay between the germline ends. CDR1 and CDR2 (germline): ENHRY, SYGVKD. This CDR3 reads CAISESMVGGKNQPQHF. CDR3 DNA sequence: TGTGCCATCAGTGAGTCGATGGTAGGGGGTAAGAATCAGCCCCAGCATTTT.

CDR3 protein: CASSLGTGTRAYEQYF. Written as DNA, the CDR3 is TGTGCCAGCAGCTTAGGGACCGGGACAAGGGCCTACGAGCAGTACTTC. V gene TRBV11-3 combines with J gene TRBJ2-7; possibly TRBD1 for D (6 bases). The CDR3 has 16 residues. The V gene lost 1 base and the J gene lost 2 bases, with 15 bases spanning the gap. Germline V gene lookup returns CDR1 SGHNT and CDR2 YENEEA. The variable domain in full, completed from reference TRBV11-3 and TRBJ2-7, reads EAGVVQSPRYKIIEKKQPVAFWCNPISGHNTLYWYLQNLGQGPELLIRYENEEAVDDSQLPKDRFSAERLKGVDSTLKIQPAELGDSAVYLCASSLGTGTRAYEQYFGPGTRLTVT.

This chain connects TRBV11-2 to TRBJ2-3; D not resolved. The CDR3 is 12 amino acids. V was pared by 5 bases and J by 0 bases, with 3 bases between. Germline CDR1 and CDR2: SGHAT and FQNNGV. The CDR3: CASSPSTDTQYF. Here the CDR3 DNA reads TGTGCCAGCAGCCCTAGCACAGATACGCAGTATTTT. The variable domain in full, completed from reference TRBV11-2 and TRBJ2-3, reads EAGVAQSPRYKIIEKRQSVAFWCNPISGHATLYWYQQILGQGPKLLIQFQNNGVVDDSQLPKDRFSAERLKGVDSTLKIQPAKLEDSAVYLCASSPSTDTQYFGPGTRLTVL.

The chain links TRBV28 to TRBJ2-7; 12 bases agree with TRBD2. Germline V gene lookup returns CDR1 MDHEN and CDR2 SYDVKM. V was clipped by 6 bases and J by 2 bases; unmatched bases: 11. CDR3 length: 17 amino acids. CDR3 amino acids: CASSSHITSGRPYEQYF. CDR3 sequence (DNA): TGTGCCAGCAGCTCTCATATTACTAGCGGGAGGCCCTACGAGCAGTACTTC. Full variable domain (outside the CDR3, taken from reference TRBV28 and TRBJ2-7): DVKVTQSSRYLVKRTGEKVFLECVQDMDHENMFWYRQDPGLGLRLIYFSYDVKMKEKGDIPEGYSVSREKKERFSLILESASTNQTSMYLCASSSHITSGRPYEQYFGPGTRLTVT.

The genes are TRBV7-2 and TRBJ2-7, with D unclear. Germline V gene lookup returns CDR1 SGHTA and CDR2 FQGNSA. The CDR3 sequence is 14 residues long. Deletions cut 1 base from V and 6 bases from J, with 13 bases between. CDR3 sequence: CASSLVVGPSEQYF. CDR3 nucleotides: TGTGCCAGCAGCTTAGTGGTCGGTCCTTCCGAGCAGTACTTC.